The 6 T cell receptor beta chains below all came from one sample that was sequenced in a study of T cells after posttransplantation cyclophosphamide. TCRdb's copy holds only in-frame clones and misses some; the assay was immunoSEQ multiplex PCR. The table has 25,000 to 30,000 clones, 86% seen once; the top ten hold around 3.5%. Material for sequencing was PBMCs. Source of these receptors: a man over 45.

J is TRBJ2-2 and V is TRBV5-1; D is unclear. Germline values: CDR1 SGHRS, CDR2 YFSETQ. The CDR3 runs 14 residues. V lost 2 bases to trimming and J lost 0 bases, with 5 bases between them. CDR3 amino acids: CASSLSPNTGELFF. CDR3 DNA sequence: TGCGCCAGCAGCTTAAGCCCGAACACCGGGGAGCTGTTTTTT.

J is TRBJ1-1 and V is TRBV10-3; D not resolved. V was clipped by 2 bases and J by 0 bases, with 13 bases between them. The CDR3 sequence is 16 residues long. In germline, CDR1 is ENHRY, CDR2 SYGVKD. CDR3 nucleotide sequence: TGTGCCATCAGTGAGAGTAGTTGGTATATGAACACTGAAGCTTTCTTT. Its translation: CAISESSWYMNTEAFF.

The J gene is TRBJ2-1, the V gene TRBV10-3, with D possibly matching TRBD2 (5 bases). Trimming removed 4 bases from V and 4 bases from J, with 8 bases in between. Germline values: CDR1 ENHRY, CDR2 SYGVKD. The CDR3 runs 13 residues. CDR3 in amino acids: CAISVSGYNEQFF. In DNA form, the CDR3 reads TGTGCCATCAGTGTGAGCGGTTACAATGAGCAGTTCTTC.

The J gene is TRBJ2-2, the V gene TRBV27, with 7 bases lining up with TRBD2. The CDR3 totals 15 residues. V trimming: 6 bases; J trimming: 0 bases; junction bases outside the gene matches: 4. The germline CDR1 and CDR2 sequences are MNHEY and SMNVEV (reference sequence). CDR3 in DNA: TGTGCCAGCAGGCCCGGGACTACGAACACCGGGGAGCTGTTTTTT. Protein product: CASRPGTTNTGELFF.

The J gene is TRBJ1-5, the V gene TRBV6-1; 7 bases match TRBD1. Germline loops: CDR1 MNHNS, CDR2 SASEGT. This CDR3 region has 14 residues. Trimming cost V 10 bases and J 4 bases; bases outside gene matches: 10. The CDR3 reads CATFGWDRNQPQHF. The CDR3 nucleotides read TGTGCCACCTTCGGGTGGGACAGAAATCAGCCCCAGCATTTT.

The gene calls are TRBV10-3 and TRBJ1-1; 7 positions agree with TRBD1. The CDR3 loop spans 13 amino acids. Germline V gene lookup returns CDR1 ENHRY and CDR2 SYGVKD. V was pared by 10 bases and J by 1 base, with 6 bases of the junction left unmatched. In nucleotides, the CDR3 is TGTGCCACCGAGGGACAGCAGAACACTGAAGCTTTCTTT. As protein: CATEGQQNTEAFF.